This T cell receptor (beta chain) was observed in a study of shared clonotypes between healthy human individuals. Study results and caveats: In having few donors, the study represented limited genetic and exposure-history diversity.

CDR1 is KGHSH, CDR2 LQKENI, per germline. Trimming shortened V by 3 bases and J by 3 bases, and 5 bases separated the two germline ends. This CDR3 region has 12 residues. Data came from immunoSEQ multiplex PCR; TCRdb stores just in-frame clones and leaves some out. The sample has 2 million to 2.5 million clones, roughly 92% seen once. Of note for this clone: The antigen is not known. Other DNA sequences within the sample encode an identical CDR3.

Input material: naive CD4+ T cells from PBMCs. Subset given: CD45RA+ positively selected. The source of this sequence is a man between 18 and 29 years old in good health. Some clones in this sample may be carry-over from other donors' samples. The chain is built from TRBV18 and TRBJ2-5; D remains ambiguous. CDR3 sequence reads: CASSPREETQYF. The CDR3 nucleotides read TGTGCCAGCTCACCTAGGGAAGAGACCCAGTACTTC.